These T cell receptor beta chains were read from a single sample in a study of CD8 T cells in ankylosing spondylitis. TCRdb re-called the 5' RACE reads through MiXCR, storing one row per CDR3 protein. The table records some 38,000 distinct CDR3 sequences, 3% of them present only once. The sequenced material came from blood, either unsorted or a sorted T cell fraction (not recorded which). These receptors were collected from a male donor with ankylosing spondylitis or in good health (not recorded which). Each CDR3 is given with its conserved first and last residue. A D gene is named only where the DNA matches it firmly. The size of a clone is reported for some rows only, either as once, few or many, or as a class for expanded clones.

clone_size j_call v_call d_call cdr3_aa cdr3_nt
many TRBJ1-2 TRBV9 - CASSSDSHGYTF TGTGCCAGCAGCTCGGACAGCCATGGCTACACCTTC
many TRBJ2-3 TRBV9 - CASSPFTDTQYF TGTGCCAGCAGCCCTTTCACAGATACGCAGTATTTT
- TRBJ1-3 TRBV9 - CASSVGHVTSIGNTIYF TGTGCCAGCAGCGTAGGACACGTTACTTCTATCGGCAACACCATATATTTT
- TRBJ2-3 TRBV9 - CASSGEVYLTDTQYF TGTGCCAGCAGCGGGGAAGTCTACCTCACAGATACGCAGTATTTT
many TRBJ2-5 TRBV9 - CASSVGGGIGETQYF TGTGCCAGCAGCGTAGGCGGGGGCATAGGAGAGACCCAGTACTTC
many TRBJ2-2 TRBV9 - CASSVSGGNTGELFF TGTGCCAGCAGCGTTAGCGGAGGGAACACCGGGGAGCTGTTTTTT
few TRBJ2-4 TRBV9 - CASSATGTTGIQYF TGTGCCAGCAGCGCAACAGGGACAACGGGCATTCAGTACTTC
many TRBJ2-2 TRBV9 - CASSPEAGLNTGELFF TGTGCCAGCAGCCCAGAGGCGGGGCTGAACACCGGGGAGCTGTTTTTT
many TRBJ1-6 TRBV9 - CASSVGRADSPLHF TGTGCCAGCAGCGTAGGCAGGGCCGATTCACCCCTCCACTTT
few TRBJ2-1 TRBV9 - CASSDGGGIYNEQFF TGTGCCAGCAGCGACGGCGGGGGCATTTACAATGAGCAGTTCTTC
many TRBJ1-3 TRBV9 - CASSGGFSGNTIYF TGTGCCAGCAGCGGGGGCTTCTCTGGAAACACCATATATTTT
many TRBJ1-1 TRBV9 - CASSGGRGGTEAFF TGTGCCAGCAGCGGAGGCAGGGGTGGCACTGAAGCTTTCTTT
many TRBJ1-1 TRBV9 - CASSVGGRVDTEAFF TGTGCCAGCAGCGTAGGAGGCAGGGTGGACACTGAAGCTTTCTTT
many TRBJ1-4 TRBV9 - CASSATPFGDEKLFF TGTGCCAGCAGCGCAACCCCGTTTGGGGATGAAAAACTGTTTTTT
many TRBJ2-2 TRBV9 - CASSVSTRGELFF TGTGCCAGCAGCGTATCAACACGCGGGGAGCTGTTTTTT
many TRBJ2-3 TRBV9 - CASSGSPATDTQYF TGTGCCAGCAGCGGGAGTCCCGCGACGGATACGCAGTATTTT
many TRBJ2-5 TRBV9 TRBD2 CASSETSGGAWETQYF TGTGCCAGCAGCGAAACTAGCGGGGGGGCCTGGGAGACCCAGTACTTC
few TRBJ2-2 TRBV9 TRBD2 CASSVGGRAPTGELFF TGTGCCAGCAGCGTGGGCGGGAGGGCCCCCACCGGGGAGCTGTTTTTT
many TRBJ2-1 TRBV9 - CASSVESGLYNEQFF TGTGCCAGCAGCGTAGAAAGCGGGCTCTACAATGAGCAGTTCTTC
few TRBJ2-3 TRBV9 - CASSVVDVWDTQYF TGTGCCAGCAGCGTAGTCGACGTATGGGATACGCAGTATTTT
many TRBJ1-2 TRBV9 TRBD1 CASSVVEGGSGYTF TGTGCCAGCAGCGTAGTAGAAGGGGGCAGTGGCTACACCTTC
many TRBJ2-5 TRBV9 TRBD2 CASSVSWSSGGGTQETQYF TGTGCCAGCAGCGTAAGCTGGAGTAGCGGGGGGGGCACACAAGAGACCCAGTACTTC
many TRBJ2-3 TRBV9 TRBD1 CASSLQWGQGSTDTQYF TGTGCCAGCAGCCTTCAATGGGGACAGGGCTCCACAGATACGCAGTATTTT
many TRBJ1-5 TRBV9 - CASSVGGRKDQPQHF TGTGCCAGCAGCGTAGGGGGACGGAAGGATCAGCCCCAGCATTTT
many TRBJ1-6 TRBV9 - CASSVGPRDAPLHF TGTGCCAGCAGCGTGGGACCGAGGGACGCACCCCTCCACTTT
many TRBJ2-5 TRBV9 - CASSKEEGGAWETQYF TGTGCCAGCAGCAAGGAGGAGGGCGGGGCTTGGGAGACCCAGTACTTC
many TRBJ1-1 TRBV9 - CASSIGTAGNTEAFF TGTGCCAGCAGCATCGGGACCGCGGGGAACACTGAAGCTTTCTTT
many TRBJ2-3 TRBV9 - CASSVDGGRTDTQYF TGTGCCAGCAGCGTAGATGGCGGACGCACAGATACGCAGTATTTT
many TRBJ1-2 TRBV9 - CASSVMGSGYTF TGTGCCAGCAGCGTTATGGGCAGCGGCTACACCTTC
many TRBJ2-2 TRBV9 - CASSGPGNTGELFF TGTGCCAGCAGCGGACCTGGGAACACCGGGGAGCTGTTTTTT
many TRBJ2-2 TRBV9 - CASSLGLNTGELFF TGTGCCAGCAGCCTGGGACTTAACACCGGGGAGCTGTTTTTT
many TRBJ2-1 TRBV9 TRBD2 CASSVELAGYYNEQFF TGTGCCAGCAGCGTAGAACTAGCGGGATACTACAATGAGCAGTTCTTC
many TRBJ2-2 TRBV9 TRBD2 CASRRGDGRFTGELFF TGTGCCAGCAGGCGAGGGGACGGGAGGTTTACCGGGGAGCTGTTTTTT
many TRBJ2-2 TRBV9 - CASSPTLVSTGELFF TGTGCCAGCAGCCCCACACTAGTAAGCACCGGGGAGCTGTTTTTT
many TRBJ2-2 TRBV9 - CASSQRGTAPTGELFF TGTGCCAGCAGCCAACGCGGGACAGCACCCACCGGGGAGCTGTTTTTT
many TRBJ1-3 TRBV9 - CASSVTGGSSSGNTIYF TGTGCCAGCAGCGTAACCGGGGGCAGTTCCTCTGGAAACACCATATATTTT
many TRBJ2-2 TRBV9 TRBD2 CASSVGLAGGAGELFF TGTGCCAGCAGCGTAGGACTAGCGGGAGGCGCCGGGGAGCTGTTTTTT
many TRBJ2-3 TRBV9 - CASARAGTSTDTQYF TGTGCCAGCGCCAGGGCCGGGACTAGCACAGATACGCAGTATTTT
many TRBJ2-3 TRBV9 TRBD2 CASSTGLADHTLYTDTQYF TGTGCCAGCAGCACGGGACTAGCGGACCATACCCTTTACACAGATACGCAGTATTTT
many TRBJ1-5 TRBV9 - CASSVGSPGQPQHF TGTGCCAGCAGCGTAGGGTCCCCTGGTCAGCCCCAGCATTTT
many TRBJ2-1 TRBV9 - CASSVASRISSYNEQFF TGTGCCAGCAGCGTAGCTAGCCGGATAAGCTCCTACAATGAGCAGTTCTTC
many TRBJ2-1 TRBV9 TRBD2 CASSVLAGGSYNEQFF TGTGCCAGCAGCGTCCTAGCGGGAGGGTCGTACAATGAGCAGTTCTTC
many TRBJ2-5 TRBV9 TRBD2 CASSIGVGGQETQYF TGTGCCAGCAGCATCGGGGTGGGGGGGCAAGAGACCCAGTACTTC
many TRBJ1-1 TRBV9 - CASSVVAAPGEAFF TGTGCCAGCAGCGTAGTTGCCGCCCCCGGTGAAGCTTTCTTT
many TRBJ1-6 TRBV7-3 - CASSPPRDPNSYNSPLHF TGTGCCAGCAGCCCCCCTCGGGACCCGAACTCCTATAATTCACCCCTCCACTTT